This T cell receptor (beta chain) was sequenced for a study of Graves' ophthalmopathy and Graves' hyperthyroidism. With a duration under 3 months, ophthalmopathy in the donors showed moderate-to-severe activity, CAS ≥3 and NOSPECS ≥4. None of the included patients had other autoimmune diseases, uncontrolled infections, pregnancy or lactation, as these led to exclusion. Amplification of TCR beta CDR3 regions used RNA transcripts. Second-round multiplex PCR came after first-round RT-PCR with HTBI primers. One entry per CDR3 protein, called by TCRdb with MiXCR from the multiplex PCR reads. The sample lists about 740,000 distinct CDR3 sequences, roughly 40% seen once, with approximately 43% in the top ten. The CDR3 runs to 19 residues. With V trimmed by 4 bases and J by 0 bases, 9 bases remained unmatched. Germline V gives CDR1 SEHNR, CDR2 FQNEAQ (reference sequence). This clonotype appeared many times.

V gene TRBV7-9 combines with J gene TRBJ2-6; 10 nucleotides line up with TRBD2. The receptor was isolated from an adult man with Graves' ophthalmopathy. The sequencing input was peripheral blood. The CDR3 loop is CASSSPWLAGVSGANVLTF. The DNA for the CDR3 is TGTGCCAGCAGCTCCCCGTGGCTAGCGGGAGTCTCTGGGGCCAACGTCCTGACTTTC.